This T cell receptor (beta chain) was recorded in a study of PD-L1 blockade in urothelial cancer. The overall study: After treatment start, blood was analyzed at 3 weeks (second dose) and at 6 weeks. Researchers found blood samples held a median of approximately 150,000 T cells.

Synthetic TCR analog templates were added to each PCR reaction. TCRdb keeps only in-frame clones here, not all; method: immunoSEQ multiplex PCR. The sample has 48,000 or so clones; roughly 85% are singletons. Sample time point: pretreatment peripheral blood. Patients' urothelial carcinoma was locally advanced or metastatic. This clone was found once. The specimen comprised PBMCs, sampled around atezolizumab (anti-PD-L1) treatment. The receptor's source is a woman in her sixties with urothelial cancer.

CDR3 amino acids: CASSHTGGRGYGYTF. The CDR3 DNA follows: TGTGCCAGCAGTCACACAGGGGGTCGGGGCTATGGCTACACCTTC. The chain combines TRBV6-6 with TRBJ1-2, with 8 bases lining up with TRBD1. This CDR3 has 15 residues. The V gene's germline CDR1 is MNHNY and CDR2 SVGAGI (reference sequence). With 5 bases clipped from V and 4 bases from J, the junction kept 9 bases outside the gene matches.